The 25 T cell receptor beta chains below come from one sample, sequenced in a study of breast tumors, draining lymph nodes, adjacent tissues. The lymph nodes were axillary draining lymph nodes from breast cancer patients. TCRdb passed the multiplex PCR reads through MiXCR, listing each CDR3 protein once. The sample has 270,000 or so distinct CDR3 sequences; 30% to 35% are singletons. The material sequenced was axillary lymph node tissue. These receptors were obtained from a female donor with breast cancer. Some clones in this sample may be carry-over from other donors' samples.

The chain carries TRBV5-4 and TRBJ2-5, with no clear D. The V gene's germline CDR1 is SGHNT and CDR2 YYREEE (reference sequence). Deletions cut 4 bases from V and 3 bases from J, with 13 bases between. The CDR3 is 14 residues long. The CDR3 nucleotides read TGTGCCAGCAGCGAACAGCTAAAGGAAGAGACCCAGTACTTC. Amino acid sequence: CASSEQLKEETQYF.

This clonotype was seen many times. The chain is built from TRBV7-9 and TRBJ1-2; perhaps TRBD1 as D (5 bases). The V gene's germline CDR1 is SEHNR and CDR2 FQNEAQ (reference sequence). Between the trimmed V and J ends, which lost 2 bases and 2 bases, there was a span of 9 bases. This CDR3 is built from 14 residues. CDR3 in DNA: TGTGCCAGCAGCTTAAAGGGGCAGAACTATGGCTACACCTTC. Translation: CASSLKGQNYGYTF.

This clonotype has just a few counts. The chain uses TRBV3-1 and TRBJ1-5; D is possibly TRBD1 (6 bases). Trimming took off 5 bases at V and 3 bases at J, with 14 bases between the two ends. Germline-derived CDR1 and CDR2 are LGHDT and YNNKEL (reference sequence). The CDR3 is made up of 15 amino acids. The CDR3 spells CASSYTTGPNQPQHF. The CDR3 DNA follows: TGTGCCAGCAGCTACACGACAGGCCCCAATCAGCCCCAGCATTTT.

This clonotype was picked up one time. This is likely a read error, given that the CDR3 carries no conserved phenylalanine or tryptophan at its end. The limits of the CDR3 on the DNA are not certain, so only TCRdb's listed CDR3 is given. V usage is TRBV2 and J usage is TRBJ2-2; TRBD2 reflects the table's D call only, with no check against the DNA. The CDR3 is made up of 18 amino acids, end residues included. The germline CDR1 and CDR2 sequences are SNHLY and FYNNEI. This chain's CDR3 is CASSEAGLAGWNTGERMS.

This clonotype has a count of ten or more. The CDR3 here is CASTAPRQGNTIYF. The CDR3 coding sequence is TGTGCCAGTACCGCACCCAGACAGGGAAACACCATATATTTT. The chain uses TRBV19 and TRBJ1-3, with D tentatively TRBD1 (5 bases). Looked up from germline, CDR1 is LNHDA and CDR2 is SQIVND (reference sequence). This CDR3 contains 14 residues. Trimming left V 7 bases short and J 4 bases short, with 14 bases between.

This clonotype appeared many times. The chain uses TRBV20-1 and TRBJ1-2, with 9 bases fitting TRBD1. The CDR3 sequence is 14 residues long. J gave up 7 bases and V 3 bases, and 9 bases lay outside the gene matches. Per the germline V gene, CDR1 is DFQATT and CDR2 is SNEGSKA (reference sequence). The CDR3 DNA reads TGCAGTGCTAGGCCCTCGGGACAGGGCTCTGGCTACACCTTC. Translating it yields CSARPSGQGSGYTF.

The chain joins TRBV24-1 to TRBJ1-1; D is possibly TRBD1 (6 bases). Per germline, CDR1 KGHDR and CDR2 SFDVKD. The CDR3 length is 14 residues. Trimming removed 4 bases from V and 3 bases from J, with 11 bases in between. Here the CDR3 DNA reads TGTGCCACCAGTGACAGGGGCGGACACACTGAAGCTTTCTTT. Translating it yields CATSDRGGHTEAFF.

In its sample, this clonotype was seen many times. The rearrangement links TRBV29-1 to TRBJ2-7; D might be TRBD1 (5 bases). The germline V and J ends were trimmed by 7 bases and 3 bases, with 10 bases remaining between them. CDR3 length: 11 amino acids. Germline V gene sequence: CDR1 SQVTM, CDR2 ANQGSEA. The CDR3 is CSAGQNYEQYF. DNA of the CDR3: TGCAGCGCAGGACAAAACTACGAGCAGTACTTC.

The chain has TRBV6-6 and TRBJ2-2, with 8 bases matching TRBD2. V dropped 2 bases and J dropped 5; count of bases not matched to a gene: 4. Germline CDR1 MNHNY, CDR2 SVGAGI (reference sequence). This CDR3 region has 15 residues. CDR3 protein: CASSYRSSGTGELFF. The CDR3 nucleotides are TGTGCCAGCAGTTACCGATCTAGCGGGACCGGGGAGCTGTTTTTT.

There are many counts of this clonotype. The rearrangement uses TRBV7-9 and TRBJ1-3; D ambiguous. The CDR3 loop spans 14 amino acids. The germline V gene has CDR1 SEHNR and CDR2 FQNEAQ (reference sequence). V shed 3 bases and J shed 5 bases, with 11 bases lying between them. The chain's CDR3 is CASSLDGDRNTIYF. The CDR3 DNA reads TGTGCCAGCAGCTTGGATGGGGATAGAAACACCATATATTTT.

This clonotype was counted at least ten times. This chain joins TRBV2 and TRBJ2-7; D gene ambiguous. Germline CDR1 and CDR2: SNHLY and FYNNEI. Trimming removed 4 bases at V and 2 bases at J, with 15 bases between. This CDR3 region has 15 residues. The CDR3 loop is CASSARRVTTYEQYF. In nucleotides, the CDR3 is TGTGCCAGCAGTGCCCGTAGAGTAACTACCTACGAGCAGTACTTC.

Note on this clonotype: This may stem from a read error, because a much larger clone lies one nucleotide away. The chain employs TRBV11-3 and TRBJ2-7; 9 positions agree with TRBD2. Trimming took 3 bases from V and 3 from J; bases not matched to a gene: 6. The CDR3 covers 15 residues. Germline-derived CDR1 and CDR2 are SGHNT and YENEEA. The CDR3 DNA reads as TGTGCCAGCAGCTTGGTAGCGGGAGACCACTACGAGCAGTACTTC. It translates to CASSLVAGDHYEQYF.

A note on this clonotype: Germline is not matched at one junction end, which may reflect a read error. The gene calls are TRBV15 and TRBJ1-2, with D uncertain. This CDR3 region has 12 residues. Germline CDR1 reads LNHNV; CDR2 reads YYDKDF (reference sequence). CDR3 DNA sequence: TGTGCCACCAACAGAGATCCCCGCGGCTACACCTTC. Translated, it gives CATNRDPRGYTF.

This clonotype was seen repeatedly, ten times or more. The chain carries TRBV7-8 and TRBJ2-7; 10 bases are shared with TRBD2. Germline CDR1 is SGHVS and CDR2 is FQNEAQ. Trimming at V came to 1 base and at J to 4 bases, leaving 7 bases not matched to a gene. This CDR3 is 16 amino acids long. The DNA of the CDR3 is TGTGCCAGCAGCTTAGATCTAGCGGGAGCGGCGTACGAGCAGTACTTC. It specifies CASSLDLAGAAYEQYF.

This clonotype was observed at least ten times. This chain uses TRBV30 with TRBJ1-5; 7 nucleotides match TRBD1. This CDR3 has 13 amino acids. V trimming: 3 bases; J trimming: 5 bases; junction bases outside the gene matches: 4. In germline, CDR1 is GTSNPN, CDR2 SVGIG (reference sequence). The CDR3 reads CAWSGDRDQPQHF. The CDR3, as DNA: TGTGCCTGGAGCGGTGACAGGGATCAGCCCCAGCATTTT. Full variable domain (rest looked up from reference TRBV30 and TRBJ1-5): SQTIHQWPATLVQPVGSPLSLECTVEGTSNPNLYWYRQAAGRGLQLLFYSVGIGQISSEVPQNLSASRPQDRQFILSSKKLLLSDSGFYLCAWSGDRDQPQHFGDGTRLSIL.

This rearrangement joins TRBV6-2 or TRBV6-3 to TRBJ1-4; D uncertain. CDR3 length equals 18 residues. CDR1 is MNHEY and CDR2 is SVGEGT in the germline V gene. Trimming cost V 2 bases and J 2 bases, with 18 bases left between them. The CDR3 here is CASSYPTGVGPTNEKLFF. CDR3 DNA: TGTGCCAGCAGTTACCCAACTGGGGTAGGACCCACTAATGAAAAACTGTTTTTT.

This clonotype was counted ten times or more. The genes are TRBV20-1 and TRBJ2-7; D is unclear. CDR3 length: 11 residues. CDR1 DFQATT and CDR2 SNEGSKA come from the germline V gene (reference sequence). With 3 bases removed from V and 1 base from J, the gap between germline ends came to 4 bases. As DNA, the CDR3 is TGCAGTGCTAGCCAATCCTACGAGCAGTACTTC. Translation gives CSASQSYEQYF.

Ten or more counts support this clonotype. This chain connects TRBV5-8 to TRBJ2-6, with D unresolved. The CDR3 runs to 15 residues. The germline gives CDR1 SGHTS, CDR2 YDEGEE. V lost 0 bases, J lost 1 base, and 5 bases lay in between. The CDR3 DNA reads TGTGCCAGCAGCTTGGACAAGTCTGGGGCCAACGTCCTGACTTTC. It is translated as CASSLDKSGANVLTF.

The table lists this clonotype with a few counts. This chain uses TRBV28 with TRBJ1-5; the match to TRBD1 covers 7 bases. Germline V gene sequence: CDR1 MDHEN, CDR2 SYDVKM. V was pared by 5 bases and J by 4 bases, with 5 bases of the junction left unmatched. This CDR3 has 14 amino acids. CDR3 sequence: CASSRQGGNQPQHF. Written as DNA, the CDR3 is TGTGCCAGCAGTCGACAGGGTGGGAATCAGCCCCAGCATTTT.

This clonotype was detected ten times or more. For the CDR3, the DNA is TGTGCCAGCAGTTTTTCTGCGGGAGGTGAAAAACTGTTTTTT. Amino acid sequence: CASSFSAGGEKLFF. V is TRBV28 and J is TRBJ1-4; D unclear. The CDR3 runs 14 residues. Trimming shortened V by 3 bases and J by 7 bases, and 12 bases separated the two germline ends. CDR1 MDHEN and CDR2 SYDVKM come from the germline V gene.

Ten or more counts support this clonotype. This chain links TRBV2 with TRBJ2-1; TRBD1 or TRBD2 may be the D gene (6 bases each). Germline lookup yields CDR1 SNHLY and CDR2 FYNNEI. The CDR3 covers 14 residues. Trimming cost V 1 base and J 9 bases, with 13 bases left between them. The chain's CDR3 is CASSEGEQGGEQFF. CDR3 DNA: TGTGCCAGCAGTGAAGGTGAACAGGGAGGTGAGCAGTTCTTC. Together with reference TRBV2 and TRBJ2-1, the CDR3 gives the full variable domain: EPEVTQTPSHQVTQMGQEVILRCVPISNHLYFYWYRQILGQKVEFLVSFYNNEISEKSEIFDDQFSVERPDGSNFTLKIRSTKLEDSAMYFCASSEGEQGGEQFFGPGTRLTVL.

V usage is TRBV5-8 and J usage is TRBJ2-1, with 8 nucleotides matching TRBD2. Losses at the gene ends were 3 bases for V and 7 bases for J; bases not matched to a gene: 6. Germline loops: CDR1 SGHTS, CDR2 YDEGEE. This CDR3 has 14 amino acids. CDR3 amino acids: CASSSPGLGNEQFF. The CDR3 DNA reads TGTGCCAGCAGCTCACCGGGACTAGGGAATGAGCAGTTCTTC.

At least ten counts were recorded for this clonotype. This chain uses TRBV5-6 with TRBJ1-3, with no clear D. V shed 1 base and J shed 0 bases, with 8 bases lying between them. This CDR3 region has 15 residues. CDR1 and CDR2 (germline): SGHDT, YYEEEE. The DNA for the CDR3 is TGTGCCAGCAGCTTGCAAGGTAGCTCTGGAAACACCATATATTTT. Translation: CASSLQGSSGNTIYF. Using reference TRBV5-6 and TRBJ1-3 for the parts outside the CDR3, the full variable domain is DAGVTQSPTHLIKTRGQQVTLRCSPKSGHDTVSWYQQALGQGPQFIFQYYEEEERQRGNFPDRFSGHQFPNYSSELNVNALLLGDSALYLCASSLQGSSGNTIYFGEGSWLTVV.

The sample holds many counts of this clonotype. The V call is TRBV4-3, the J call TRBJ2-2, with D uncertain. This CDR3 is 15 amino acids long. Germline CDR1 LGHNA, CDR2 YSLEER. The V gene lost 3 bases and the J gene lost 4 bases, with 12 bases spanning the gap. The CDR3 sequence: CASSQRTDTTGELFF. The DNA for the CDR3 is TGCGCCAGCAGCCAGCGGACCGATACCACCGGGGAGCTGTTTTTT.

This clonotype was counted many times. J is TRBJ2-3 and V is TRBV4-3; D tentatively fits TRBD1 or TRBD2 (5 bases each). CDR1 and CDR2 from the germline V gene are LGHNA and YSLEER. This CDR3 has 13 amino acids. Trimming removed 0 bases from V and 11 bases from J, with 12 bases in between. The CDR3 region is CASSQEKGTRQYF. The CDR3 region has the DNA TGCGCCAGCAGCCAAGAAAAGGGGACGCGGCAGTATTTT.